This T cell receptor beta chain was sequenced in a study of T cells in localized non-small cell lung cancer. The data were produced by immunoSEQ multiplex PCR, yet TCRdb's version contains in-frame clones alone and is incomplete. The profile shows tens of thousands of clones, approximately 84% of them singletons. Study observations and caveats: The tumor had only one region sequenced, so heterogeneity remains possible. Median approximately 61 top-100 tumor clones were shared with paired adjacent lung. Uninvolved adjacent lung showed peak T cell clonality, exceeding tumor.

In the case of this clone: The antigen is undetermined.

This clonotype originated in a female donor of 60 years or more with stage I lung adenocarcinoma. This specimen consisted of peripheral blood, obtained before any cancer treatment.

CDR3 nucleotide sequence: TGTGCCAGCAGTGTCAGGCAGACCAACTATGGCTACACCTTC. Its protein is CASSVRQTNYGYTF. V and J are TRBV2 and TRBJ1-2; unclear D gene. V was cut by 4 bases and J by 2 bases, with 11 bases left in between. The germline V gene encodes CDR1 SNHLY and CDR2 FYNNEI. This CDR3 comprises 14 residues.